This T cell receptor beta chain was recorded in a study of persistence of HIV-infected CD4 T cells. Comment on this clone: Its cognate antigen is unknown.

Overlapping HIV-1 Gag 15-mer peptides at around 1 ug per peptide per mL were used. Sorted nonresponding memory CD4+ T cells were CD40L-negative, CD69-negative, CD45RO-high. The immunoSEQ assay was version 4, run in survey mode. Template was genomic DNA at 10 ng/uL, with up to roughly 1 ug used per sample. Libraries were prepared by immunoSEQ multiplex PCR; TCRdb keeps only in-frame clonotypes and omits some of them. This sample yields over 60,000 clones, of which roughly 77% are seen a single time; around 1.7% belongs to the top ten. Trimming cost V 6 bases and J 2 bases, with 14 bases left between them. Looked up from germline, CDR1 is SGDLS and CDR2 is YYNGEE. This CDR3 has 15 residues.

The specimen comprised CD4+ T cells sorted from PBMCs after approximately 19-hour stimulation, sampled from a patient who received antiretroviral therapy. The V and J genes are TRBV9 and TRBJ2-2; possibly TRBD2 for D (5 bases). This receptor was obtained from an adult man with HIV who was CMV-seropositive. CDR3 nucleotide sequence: TGTGCCAGCAAGCCGACCGGGGAAAACACCGGGGAGCTGTTTTTT. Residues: CASKPTGENTGELFF.